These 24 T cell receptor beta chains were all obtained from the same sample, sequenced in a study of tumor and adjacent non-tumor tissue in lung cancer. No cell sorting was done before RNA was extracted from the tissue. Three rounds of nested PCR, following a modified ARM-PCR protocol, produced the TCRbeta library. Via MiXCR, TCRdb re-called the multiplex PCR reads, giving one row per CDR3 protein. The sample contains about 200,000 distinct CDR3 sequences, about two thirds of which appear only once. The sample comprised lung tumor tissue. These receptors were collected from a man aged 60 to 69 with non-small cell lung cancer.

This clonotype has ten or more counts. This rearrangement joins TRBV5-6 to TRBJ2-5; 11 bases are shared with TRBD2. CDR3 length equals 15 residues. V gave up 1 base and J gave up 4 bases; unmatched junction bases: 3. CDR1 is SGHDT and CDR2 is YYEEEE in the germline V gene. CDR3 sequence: CASSLLAGGGETQYF. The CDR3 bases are TGTGCCAGCAGCTTGTTAGCGGGAGGGGGAGAGACCCAGTACTTC.

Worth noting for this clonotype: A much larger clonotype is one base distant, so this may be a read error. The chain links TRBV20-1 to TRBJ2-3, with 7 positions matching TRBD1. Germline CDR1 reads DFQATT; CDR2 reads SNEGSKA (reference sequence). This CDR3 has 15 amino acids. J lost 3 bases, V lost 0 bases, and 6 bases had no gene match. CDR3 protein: CSARDSGQLTDTQYF. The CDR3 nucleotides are TGCAGTGCTAGAGACTCGGGACAGCTAACAGATACGCAGTATTTT.

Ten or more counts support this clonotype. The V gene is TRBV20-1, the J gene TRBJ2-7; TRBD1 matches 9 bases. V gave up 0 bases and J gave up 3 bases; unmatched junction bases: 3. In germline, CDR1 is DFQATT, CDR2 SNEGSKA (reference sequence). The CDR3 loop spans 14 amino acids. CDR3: CSARDGDRDYEQYF. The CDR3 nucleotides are TGCAGTGCTAGAGATGGGGACAGGGACTACGAGCAGTACTTC.

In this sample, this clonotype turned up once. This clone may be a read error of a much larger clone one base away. CDR3 sequence reads: CSARGRGAPAFF. In nucleotides, the CDR3 is TGCAGTGCCCGCGGCAGGGGGGCGCCGGCTTTCTTT. The chain uses TRBV20-1 and TRBJ1-1, with 7 positions matching TRBD1. The germline V gene encodes CDR1 DFQATT and CDR2 SNEGSKA (reference sequence). V lost 6 bases and J lost 11; bases outside the gene matches: 12. The CDR3 runs to 12 residues.

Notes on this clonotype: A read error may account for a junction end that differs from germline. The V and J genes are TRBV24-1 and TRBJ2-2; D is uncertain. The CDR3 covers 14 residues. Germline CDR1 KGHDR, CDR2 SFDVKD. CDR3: CATSGQANTEELFF. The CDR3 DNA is TGTGCCACCAGTGGACAAGCGAACACCGAGGAGCTGTTTTTT.

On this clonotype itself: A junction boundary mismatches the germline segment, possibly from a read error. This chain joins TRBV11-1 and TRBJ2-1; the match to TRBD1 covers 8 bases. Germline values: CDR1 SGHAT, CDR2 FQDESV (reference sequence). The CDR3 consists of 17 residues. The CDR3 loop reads CTSSSGQGKLGGIEQFF. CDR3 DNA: TGTACCAGCAGCTCCGGACAGGGAAAACTTGGAGGCATTGAGCAGTTCTTC.

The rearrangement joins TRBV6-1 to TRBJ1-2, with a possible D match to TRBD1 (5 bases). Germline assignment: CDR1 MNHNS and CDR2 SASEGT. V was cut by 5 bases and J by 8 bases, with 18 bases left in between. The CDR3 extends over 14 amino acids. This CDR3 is CASSPQGGAEGYTF. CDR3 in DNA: TGTGCCAGCAGTCCCCAAGGAGGGGCGGAAGGCTACACCTTC.

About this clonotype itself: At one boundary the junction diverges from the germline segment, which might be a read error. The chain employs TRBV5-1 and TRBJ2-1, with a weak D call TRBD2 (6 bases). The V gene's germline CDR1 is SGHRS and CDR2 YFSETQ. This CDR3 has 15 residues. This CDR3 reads CASSSSSASYNEQFF. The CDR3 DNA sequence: TGTGCCAGCAGCTCCTCTAGCGCCTCCTACAATGAGCAGTTCTTC.

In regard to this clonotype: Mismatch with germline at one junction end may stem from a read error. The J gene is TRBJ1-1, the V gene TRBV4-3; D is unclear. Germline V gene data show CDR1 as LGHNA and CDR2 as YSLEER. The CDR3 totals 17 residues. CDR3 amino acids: CASNQDVPGSSSTEAFF. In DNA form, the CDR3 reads TGCGCTAGCAACCAAGACGTTCCGGGCAGTTCGAGCACTGAAGCTTTCTTT.

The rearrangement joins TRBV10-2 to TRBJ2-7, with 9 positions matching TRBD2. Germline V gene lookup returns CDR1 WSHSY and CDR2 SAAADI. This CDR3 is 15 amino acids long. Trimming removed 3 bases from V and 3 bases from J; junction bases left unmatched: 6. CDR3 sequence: CASSDLGLAVYEQYF. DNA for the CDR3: TGCGCCAGCAGTGATCTGGGACTAGCTGTCTACGAGCAGTACTTC.

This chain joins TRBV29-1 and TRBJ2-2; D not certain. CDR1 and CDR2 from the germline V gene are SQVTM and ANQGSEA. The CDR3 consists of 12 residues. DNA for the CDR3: TGCAGTGTTCAGAGAGCCACCGGGGAGCTGTTTTTT. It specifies CSVQRATGELFF.

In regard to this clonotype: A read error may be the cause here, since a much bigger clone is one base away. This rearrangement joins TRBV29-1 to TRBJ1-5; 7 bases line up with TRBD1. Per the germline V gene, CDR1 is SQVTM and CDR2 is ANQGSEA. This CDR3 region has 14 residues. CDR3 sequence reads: CSVGVGGINHPQHF. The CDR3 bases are TGCAGCGTTGGGGTAGGGGGCATCAATCATCCCCAGCATTTT.

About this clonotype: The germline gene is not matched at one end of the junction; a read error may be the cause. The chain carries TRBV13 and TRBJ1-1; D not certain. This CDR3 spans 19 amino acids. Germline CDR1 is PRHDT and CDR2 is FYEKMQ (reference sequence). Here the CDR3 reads CDSSRARKPIEPGATEAFF. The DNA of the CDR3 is TGTGACAGCAGCCGGGCAAGAAAACCAATCGAGCCCGGAGCCACTGAAGCTTTCTTT.

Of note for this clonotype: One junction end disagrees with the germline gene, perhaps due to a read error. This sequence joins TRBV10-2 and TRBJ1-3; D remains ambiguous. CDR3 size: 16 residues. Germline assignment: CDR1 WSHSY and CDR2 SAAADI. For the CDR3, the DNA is TGCGCCAGCAGTGAGAGAGGCGGCGCGGGTGGATATACCATACATTTT. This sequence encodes CASSERGGAGGYTIHF.

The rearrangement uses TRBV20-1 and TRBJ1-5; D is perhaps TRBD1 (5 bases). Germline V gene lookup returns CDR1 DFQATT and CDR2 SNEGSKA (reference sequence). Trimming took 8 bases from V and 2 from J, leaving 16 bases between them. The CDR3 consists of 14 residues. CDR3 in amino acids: CSTIIGGGNQPQHF. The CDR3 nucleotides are TGCAGTACTATCATCGGGGGAGGCAATCAGCCCCAGCATTTT.

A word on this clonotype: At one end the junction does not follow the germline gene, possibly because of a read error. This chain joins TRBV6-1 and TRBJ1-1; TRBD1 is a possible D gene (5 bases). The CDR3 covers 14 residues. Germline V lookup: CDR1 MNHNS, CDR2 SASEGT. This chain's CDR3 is CARSESGSRGVSFF. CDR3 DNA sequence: TGTGCCAGAAGTGAAAGCGGATCGCGAGGGGTATCTTTCTTT.

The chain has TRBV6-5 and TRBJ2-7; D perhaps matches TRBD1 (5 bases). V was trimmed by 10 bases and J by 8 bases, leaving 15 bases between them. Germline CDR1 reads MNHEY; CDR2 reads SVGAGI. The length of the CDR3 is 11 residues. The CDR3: CANNQGYKQYF. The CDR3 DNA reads TGTGCCAACAACCAGGGTTACAAGCAGTACTTC.

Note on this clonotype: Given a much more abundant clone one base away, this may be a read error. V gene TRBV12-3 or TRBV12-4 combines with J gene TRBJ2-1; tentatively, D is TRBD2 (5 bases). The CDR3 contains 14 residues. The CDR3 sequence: CASSDRRQHNEQSF. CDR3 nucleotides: TGTGCCAGCAGCGATAGGAGGCAGCACAATGAGCAGTCCTTC.

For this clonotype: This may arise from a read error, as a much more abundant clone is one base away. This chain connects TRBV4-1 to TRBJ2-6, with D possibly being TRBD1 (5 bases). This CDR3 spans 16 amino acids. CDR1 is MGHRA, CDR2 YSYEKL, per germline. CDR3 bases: TGCGCCAGCAGCCAAGCACAGGTATCTGGGCCCAACGTCCTGACTTTC. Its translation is CASSQAQVSGPNVLTF.

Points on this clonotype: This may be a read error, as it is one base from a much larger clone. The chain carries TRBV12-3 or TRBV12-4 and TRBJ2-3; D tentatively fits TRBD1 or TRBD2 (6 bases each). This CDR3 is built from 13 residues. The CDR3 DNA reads TGTGCCAGCGGTTTGGGGGGCGCAGATACGCAGTATTTT. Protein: CASGLGGADTQYF.

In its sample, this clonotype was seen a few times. The CDR3 sequence: CASSADTLPLHF. In DNA form, the CDR3 reads TGTGCCAGCAGTGCTGACACGCTCCCCCTCCACTTT. The genes are TRBV28 and TRBJ1-6; D unclear. The germline gives CDR1 MDHEN, CDR2 SYDVKM. Trimming removed 5 bases at V and 13 bases at J, with 12 bases between. The CDR3 contains 12 residues.

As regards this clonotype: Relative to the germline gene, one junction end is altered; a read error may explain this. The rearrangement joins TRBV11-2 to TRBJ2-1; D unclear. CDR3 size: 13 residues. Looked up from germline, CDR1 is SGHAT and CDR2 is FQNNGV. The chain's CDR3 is CASRLVRYNEQFF. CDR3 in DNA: TGTGCCAGCAGGTTAGTGCGCTACAATGAGCAGTTCTTC.

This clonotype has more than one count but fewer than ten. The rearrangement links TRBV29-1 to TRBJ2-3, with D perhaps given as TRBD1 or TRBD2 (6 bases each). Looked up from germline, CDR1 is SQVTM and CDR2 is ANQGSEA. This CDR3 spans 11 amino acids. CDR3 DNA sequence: TGCATCATTTGGGGGGCAGATATGCAATATTTT. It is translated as CIIWGADMQYF.

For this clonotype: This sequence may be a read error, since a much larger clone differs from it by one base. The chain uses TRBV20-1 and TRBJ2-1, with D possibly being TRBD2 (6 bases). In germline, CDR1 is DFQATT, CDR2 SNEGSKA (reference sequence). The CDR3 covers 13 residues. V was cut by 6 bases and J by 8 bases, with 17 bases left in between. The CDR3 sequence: CSAPGRGFDEQFF. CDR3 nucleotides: TGCAGTGCACCGGGACGGGGGTTCGATGAGCAGTTCTTC.